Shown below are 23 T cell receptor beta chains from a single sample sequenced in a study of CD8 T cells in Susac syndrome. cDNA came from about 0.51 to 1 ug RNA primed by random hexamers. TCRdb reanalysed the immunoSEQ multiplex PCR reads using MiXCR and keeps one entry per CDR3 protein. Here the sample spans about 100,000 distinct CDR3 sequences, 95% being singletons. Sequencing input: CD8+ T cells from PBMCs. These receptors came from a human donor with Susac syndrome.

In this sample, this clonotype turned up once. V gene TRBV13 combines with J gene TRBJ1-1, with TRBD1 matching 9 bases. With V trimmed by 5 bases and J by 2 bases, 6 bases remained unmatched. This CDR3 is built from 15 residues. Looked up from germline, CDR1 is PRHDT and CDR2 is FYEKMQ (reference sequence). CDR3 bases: TGTGCCAGCAGCACGACAGGGGGGACCAACACTGAAGCTTTCTTT. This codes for CASSTTGGTNTEAFF. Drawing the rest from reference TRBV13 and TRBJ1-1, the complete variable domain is AAGVIQSPRHLIKEKRETATLKCYPIPRHDTVYWYQQGPGQDPQFLISFYEKMQSDKGSIPDRFSAQQFSDYHSELNMSSLELGDSALYFCASSTTGGTNTEAFFGQGTRLTVV.

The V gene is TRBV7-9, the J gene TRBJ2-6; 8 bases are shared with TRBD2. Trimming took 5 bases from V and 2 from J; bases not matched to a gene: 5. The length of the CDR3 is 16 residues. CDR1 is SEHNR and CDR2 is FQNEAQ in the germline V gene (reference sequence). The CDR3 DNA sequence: TGTGCCAGCAGCGGCCCCGGGGGGGCTGGGGCCAACGTCCTGACTTTC. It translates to CASSGPGGAGANVLTF.

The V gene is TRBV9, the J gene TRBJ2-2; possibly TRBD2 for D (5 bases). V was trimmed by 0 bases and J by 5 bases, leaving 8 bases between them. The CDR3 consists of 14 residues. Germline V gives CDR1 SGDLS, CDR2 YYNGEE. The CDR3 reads CASSVAWRTGELFF. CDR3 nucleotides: TGTGCCAGCAGCGTAGCTTGGAGGACCGGGGAGCTGTTTTTT.

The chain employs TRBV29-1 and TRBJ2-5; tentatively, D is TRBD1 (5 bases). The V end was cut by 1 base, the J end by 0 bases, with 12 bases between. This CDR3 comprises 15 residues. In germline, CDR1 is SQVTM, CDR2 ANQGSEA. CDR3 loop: CSVEVSGKNQETQYF. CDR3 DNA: TGCAGCGTTGAAGTGTCAGGGAAGAACCAAGAGACCCAGTACTTC.

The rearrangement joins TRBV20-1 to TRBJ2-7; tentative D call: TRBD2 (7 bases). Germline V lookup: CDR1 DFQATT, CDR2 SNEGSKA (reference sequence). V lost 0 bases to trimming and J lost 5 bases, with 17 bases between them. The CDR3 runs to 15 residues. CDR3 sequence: CSARDSKGGENEQYF. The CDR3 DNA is TGCAGTGCTAGAGACTCCAAGGGGGGGGAGAACGAGCAGTACTTC.

CDR3 nucleotide sequence: TGCGCCAGCAGCCAAGGGCAGGGCACGAACACCGGGGAGCTGTTTTTT. This translates into CASSQGQGTNTGELFF. The chain carries TRBV4-1 and TRBJ2-2; perhaps TRBD1 as D (5 bases). The CDR3 covers 16 residues. Germline V CDR1 and CDR2: MGHRA, YSYEKL. The V gene lost 1 base and the J gene lost 0 bases, with 9 bases spanning the gap.

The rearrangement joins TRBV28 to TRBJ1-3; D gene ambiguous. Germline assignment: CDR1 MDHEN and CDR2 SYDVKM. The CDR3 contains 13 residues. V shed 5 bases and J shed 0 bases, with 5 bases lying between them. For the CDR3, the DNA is TGTGCCAGCAGTCTCCGCTCTGGAAACACCATATATTTT. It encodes CASSLRSGNTIYF.

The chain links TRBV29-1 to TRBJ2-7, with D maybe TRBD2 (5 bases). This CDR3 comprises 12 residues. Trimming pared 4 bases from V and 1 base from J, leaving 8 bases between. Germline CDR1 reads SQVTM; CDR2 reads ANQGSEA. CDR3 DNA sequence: TGCAGCGTTGTTCGAGGGTCCTACGAGCAGTACTTC. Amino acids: CSVVRGSYEQYF.

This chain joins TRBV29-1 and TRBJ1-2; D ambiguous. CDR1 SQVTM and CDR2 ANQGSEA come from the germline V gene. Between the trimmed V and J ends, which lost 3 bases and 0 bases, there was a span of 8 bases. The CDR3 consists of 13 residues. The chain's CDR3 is CSVDMLANYGYTF. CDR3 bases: TGCAGCGTTGATATGTTAGCTAACTATGGCTACACCTTC.

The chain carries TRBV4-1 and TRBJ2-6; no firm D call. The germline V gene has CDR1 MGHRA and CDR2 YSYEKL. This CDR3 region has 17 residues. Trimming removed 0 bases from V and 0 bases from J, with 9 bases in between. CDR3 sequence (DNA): TGCGCCAGCAGCCAAGACCGACCGCTCTCTGGGGCCAACGTCCTGACTTTC. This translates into CASSQDRPLSGANVLTF.

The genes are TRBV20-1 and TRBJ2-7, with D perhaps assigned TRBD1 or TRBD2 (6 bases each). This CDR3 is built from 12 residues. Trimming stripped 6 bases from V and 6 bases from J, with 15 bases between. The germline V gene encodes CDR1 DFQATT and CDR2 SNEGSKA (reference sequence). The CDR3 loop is CSAVRGLGEQYF. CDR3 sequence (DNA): TGCAGTGCAGTCCGGGGGCTAGGCGAGCAGTACTTC.

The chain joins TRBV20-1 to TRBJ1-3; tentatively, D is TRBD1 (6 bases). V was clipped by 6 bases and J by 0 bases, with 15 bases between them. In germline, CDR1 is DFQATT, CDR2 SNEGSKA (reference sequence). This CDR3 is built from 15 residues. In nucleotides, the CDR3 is TGCAGTGCCGCGAGGACAGTCAACTCTGGAAACACCATATATTTT. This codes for CSAARTVNSGNTIYF.

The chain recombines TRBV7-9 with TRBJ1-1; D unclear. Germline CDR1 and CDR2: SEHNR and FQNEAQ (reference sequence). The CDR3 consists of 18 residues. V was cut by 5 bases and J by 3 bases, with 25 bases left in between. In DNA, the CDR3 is TGTGCCAGCAGCGTAGGTAGCCTAAAGGACGGGTTGTACACTGAAGCTTTCTTT. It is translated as CASSVGSLKDGLYTEAFF.

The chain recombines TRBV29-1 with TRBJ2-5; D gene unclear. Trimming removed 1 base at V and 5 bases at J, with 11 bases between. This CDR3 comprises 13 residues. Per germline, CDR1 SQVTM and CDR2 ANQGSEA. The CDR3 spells CSVEALNRETQYF. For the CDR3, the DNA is TGCAGCGTTGAAGCCCTAAACCGGGAGACCCAGTACTTC.

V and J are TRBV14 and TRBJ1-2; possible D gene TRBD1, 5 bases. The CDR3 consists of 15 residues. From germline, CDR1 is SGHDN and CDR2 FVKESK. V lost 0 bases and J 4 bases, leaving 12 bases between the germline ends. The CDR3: CASSQDGGGFYGYTF. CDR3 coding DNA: TGTGCCAGCAGCCAAGACGGCGGGGGATTCTATGGCTACACCTTC. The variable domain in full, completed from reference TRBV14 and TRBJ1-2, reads EAGVTQFPSHSVIEKGQTVTLRCDPISGHDNLYWYRRVMGKEIKFLLHFVKESKQDESGMPNNRFLAERTGGTYSTLKVQPAELEDSGVYFCASSQDGGGFYGYTFGSGTRLTVV.

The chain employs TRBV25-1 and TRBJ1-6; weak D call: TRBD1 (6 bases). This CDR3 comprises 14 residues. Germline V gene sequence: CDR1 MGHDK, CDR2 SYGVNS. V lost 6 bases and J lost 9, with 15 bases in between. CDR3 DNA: TGTGCCAGCAGGGAACAGGGAGGTGGTTCACCCCTCCACTTT. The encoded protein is CASREQGGGSPLHF.

CDR3 in DNA: TGTGCCAGCAGCTTCATAGTAGCGGGGGACGGTGAGCAGTTCTTC. Encoded protein: CASSFIVAGDGEQFF. The rearrangement links TRBV5-8 to TRBJ2-1, with 9 bases aligning to TRBD2. Losses at the gene ends were 2 bases for V and 9 bases for J; bases not matched to a gene: 9. This CDR3 contains 15 residues. The V gene's germline CDR1 is SGHTS and CDR2 YDEGEE.

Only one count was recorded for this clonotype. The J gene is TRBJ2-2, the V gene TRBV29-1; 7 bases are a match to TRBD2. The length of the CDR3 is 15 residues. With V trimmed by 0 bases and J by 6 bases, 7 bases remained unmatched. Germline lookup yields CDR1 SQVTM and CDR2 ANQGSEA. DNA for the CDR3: TGCAGCGTTGAAGATCGGGGGGTCTCTCCCGGGGAGCTGTTTTTT. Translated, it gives CSVEDRGVSPGELFF.

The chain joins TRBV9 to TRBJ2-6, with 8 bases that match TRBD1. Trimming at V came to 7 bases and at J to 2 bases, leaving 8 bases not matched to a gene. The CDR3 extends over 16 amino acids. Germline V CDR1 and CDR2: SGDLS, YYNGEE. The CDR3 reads CASGAGGSPGANVLTF. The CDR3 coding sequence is TGTGCCAGCGGGGCAGGGGGCTCCCCTGGGGCCAACGTCCTGACTTTC.

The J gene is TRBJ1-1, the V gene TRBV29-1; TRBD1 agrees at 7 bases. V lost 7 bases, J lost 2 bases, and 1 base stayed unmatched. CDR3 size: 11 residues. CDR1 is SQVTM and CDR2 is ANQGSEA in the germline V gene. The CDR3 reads CSDRGNTEAFF. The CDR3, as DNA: TGCAGCGACAGGGGAAACACTGAAGCTTTCTTT.

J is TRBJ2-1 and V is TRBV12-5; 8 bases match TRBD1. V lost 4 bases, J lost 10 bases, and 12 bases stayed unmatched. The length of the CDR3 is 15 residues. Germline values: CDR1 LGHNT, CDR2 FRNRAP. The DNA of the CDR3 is TGTGCTAGTGGTTACGCTCTCAGGGGGCTCGGGGAGCAGTTCTTC. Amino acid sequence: CASGYALRGLGEQFF.

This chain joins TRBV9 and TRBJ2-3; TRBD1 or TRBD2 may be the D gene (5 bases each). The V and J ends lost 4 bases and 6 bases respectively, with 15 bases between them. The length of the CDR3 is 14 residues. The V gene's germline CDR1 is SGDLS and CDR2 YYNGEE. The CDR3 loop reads CASSPRGGFDTQYF. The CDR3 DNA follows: TGTGCCAGCAGCCCAAGGGGCGGGTTTGATACGCAGTATTTT.

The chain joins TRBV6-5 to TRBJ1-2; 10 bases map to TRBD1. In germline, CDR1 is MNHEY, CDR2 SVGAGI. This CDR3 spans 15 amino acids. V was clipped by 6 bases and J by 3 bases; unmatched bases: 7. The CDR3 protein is CASSRRGQGDYGYTF. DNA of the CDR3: TGTGCCAGCAGCAGGCGTGGACAGGGGGACTATGGCTACACCTTC.